This T cell receptor beta chain was sequenced in a study of STAT5B mutations in CD4+ large granular lymphocyte leukemia. Study summary: The CDR3 'QG' motif was associated with a particular HLA allele among healthy donors.

Only in-frame clones appear in the TCRdb table, and some are missing; sequencing was by immunoSEQ multiplex PCR. Among about 30,000 clones listed, about four fifths were seen once. V dropped 2 bases and J dropped 3 bases, with 11 bases sitting between them. The CDR3 length is 14 residues. Germline CDR1 and CDR2: MNHEY and SVGAGI. This chain uses TRBV6-5 with TRBJ2-7; D not resolved. The sample consisted of CD4+ T cells from blood buffy coats. The receptor's source is a human donor in good health. CDR3 loop: CASSYDRADYEQYF. CDR3 nucleotide sequence: TGTGCCAGCAGTTACGACCGGGCAGACTACGAGCAGTACTTC.